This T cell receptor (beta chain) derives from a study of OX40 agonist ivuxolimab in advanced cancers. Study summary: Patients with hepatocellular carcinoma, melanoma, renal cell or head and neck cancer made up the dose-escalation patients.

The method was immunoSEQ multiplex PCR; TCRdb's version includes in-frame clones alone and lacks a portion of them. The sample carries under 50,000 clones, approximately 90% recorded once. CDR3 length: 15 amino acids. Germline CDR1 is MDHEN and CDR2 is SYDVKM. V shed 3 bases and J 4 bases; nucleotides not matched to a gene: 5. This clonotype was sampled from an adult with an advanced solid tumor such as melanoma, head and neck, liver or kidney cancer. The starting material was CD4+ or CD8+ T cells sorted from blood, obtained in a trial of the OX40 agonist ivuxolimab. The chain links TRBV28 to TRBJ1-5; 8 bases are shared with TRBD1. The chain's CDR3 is CASSFRGLGNQPQHF. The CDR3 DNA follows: TGTGCCAGCAGTTTCAGGGGGCTAGGGAATCAGCCCCAGCATTTT. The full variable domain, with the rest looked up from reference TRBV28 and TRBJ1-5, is DVKVTQSSRYLVKRTGEKVFLECVQDMDHENMFWYRQDPGLGLRLIYFSYDVKMKEKGDIPEGYSVSREKKERFSLILESASTNQTSMYLCASSFRGLGNQPQHFGDGTRLSIL.